This TCR beta chain came from a study of cytomegalovirus exposure and HLA in healthy donors. Trimming took 6 bases from V and 5 from J; bases not matched to a gene: 10. This CDR3 is 14 amino acids long. Germline CDR1 is MNHNY and CDR2 is SVGAGI (reference sequence). Study-wide results and caveats: In a later analysis, CMV-associated beta chains were mostly HLA-associated, it appeared. Researchers reported in a later analysis that common viral pathogens appeared linked to several top clusters.

In the case of this clone: Its cognate antigen is unknown.

Both 60 Vbeta primers and 13 Jbeta primers went into the PCR. Generated by immunoSEQ multiplex PCR, the TCRdb table keeps only in-frame clones and is missing some. This sample has 70,000 to 95,000 clones, with 62% found just once. Donors sampled were nominally healthy, though unrecorded immune exposures were likely. The sequencing input was PBMCs. This TCR came from a woman in her twenties or thirties in good health and CMV-seropositive. V usage is TRBV6-6 and J usage is TRBJ2-7, with TRBD2 identical over 7 bases. DNA of the CDR3: TGTGCCAGCAGAGGGACGGGGGGACTGGACGAGCAGTACTTC. Its protein product is CASRGTGGLDEQYF.